The T cell receptor beta chain under discussion was sequenced for a study of cytomegalovirus exposure and HLA in healthy donors. Participants comprised healthy donors of bone marrow. Trimming pared 6 bases from V and 4 bases from J, leaving 18 bases between. The CDR3 has 15 residues. The germline gives CDR1 SNHLY, CDR2 FYNNEI. The PCR contained 60 Vbeta and 13 Jbeta primers. The table came from immunoSEQ multiplex PCR; TCRdb's copy has only in-frame clones and leaves some out. This sample yields some 180,000 clones, of which around three quarters are seen a single time; roughly 2.5% belongs to the top ten. Findings of the study overall: Researchers reported in a later analysis that common viral pathogens appeared linked to several top clusters.

There are a few counts of this clone. Its target is not known. The specimen sequenced was PBMCs. The rearrangement links TRBV2 to TRBJ1-2; tentative D call: TRBD1 (6 bases). This clonotype was obtained from a woman in her twenties or thirties in good health and CMV-seropositive. The CDR3 here is CASSLASGAIYGYTF. The CDR3 DNA follows: TGTGCCAGCAGCCTGGCCTCAGGGGCGATCTATGGCTACACCTTC.